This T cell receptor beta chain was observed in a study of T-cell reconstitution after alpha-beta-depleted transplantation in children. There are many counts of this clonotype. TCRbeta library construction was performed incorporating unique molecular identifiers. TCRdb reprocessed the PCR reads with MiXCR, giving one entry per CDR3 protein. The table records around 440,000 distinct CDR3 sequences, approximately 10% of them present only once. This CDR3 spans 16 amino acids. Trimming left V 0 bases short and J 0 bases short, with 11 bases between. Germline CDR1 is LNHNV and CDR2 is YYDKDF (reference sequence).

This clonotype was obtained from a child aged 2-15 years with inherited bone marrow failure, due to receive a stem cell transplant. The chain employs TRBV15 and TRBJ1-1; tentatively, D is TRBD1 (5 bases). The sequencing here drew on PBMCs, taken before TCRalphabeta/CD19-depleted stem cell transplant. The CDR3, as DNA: TGTGCCACCAGCAGAGAGGTCGGCAGGGTGAACACTGAAGCTTTCTTT. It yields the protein CATSREVGRVNTEAFF.